This is a list of T cell receptor beta chains from one sample in a study of pediatric ulcerative colitis. The assay was immunoSEQ multiplex PCR, and TCRdb's table has in-frame clones only and misses some. The sample has 10,000 or so clones; 75% to 90% are singletons. Source material: blood. These receptors were obtained from a girl aged 5 to 17 with moderate ulcerative colitis. CDR3s leave out the opening cysteine and the closing phenylalanine or tryptophan.

J	V	CDR3
TRBJ2-1	TRBV18	ASSTDRDRGAQPSYNEQF
TRBJ1-3	TRBV6-1	ASSAGPASGNTIY
TRBJ1-1	TRBV27	ASSPTEMNTEAF
TRBJ1-2	TRBV19	ASSIPGDYGYT
TRBJ1-6	TRBV18	ASSPRSSYNSPLH
TRBJ1-1	TRBV10-3	AISDGQGDVTEAF
TRBJ1-1	TRBV12-5	ASAYAGGTEAF
TRBJ2-5	TRBV28	ASNRGREETQY
TRBJ2-7	TRBV5-1	ASSSPGGERYEQY
TRBJ2-5	TRBV7-3	ASSSTGGSETQY
TRBJ2-5	TRBV28	ASSRQLAEQETQY
TRBJ1-1	TRBV4-2	ASSSGQRNTEAF
TRBJ2-3	TRBV2	ASSETGTSETHSTDTQY
TRBJ2-3	TRBV7-9	ASSGTSLHHEGTDTQY
TRBJ2-7	TRBV29-1	SVEIPAAEQY